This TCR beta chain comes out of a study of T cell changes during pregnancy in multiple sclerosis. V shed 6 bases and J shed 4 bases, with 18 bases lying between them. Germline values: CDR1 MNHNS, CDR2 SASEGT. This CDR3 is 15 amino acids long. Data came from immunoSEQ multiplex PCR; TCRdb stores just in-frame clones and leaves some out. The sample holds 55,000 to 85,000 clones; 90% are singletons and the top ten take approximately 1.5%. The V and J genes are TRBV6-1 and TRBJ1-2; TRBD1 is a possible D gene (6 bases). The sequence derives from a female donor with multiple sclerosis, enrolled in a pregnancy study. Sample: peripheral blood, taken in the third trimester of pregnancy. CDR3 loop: CASRDSPQGVYGYTF. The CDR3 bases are TGTGCCAGCAGAGATAGCCCACAGGGAGTCTATGGCTACACCTTC.